These 4 T cell receptor beta chains originate from one sample sequenced in a study of blood T cells in healthy people across ages (dated by TCRdb to between 2015 and 2016). Library creation used 5' RACE. Sequencing instrument: Illumina HiSeq 2500. A second roughly 6 to 11 cycle PCR used a sample-barcoded 5' primer and a J-beta primer mix. TCRdb reworked the public reads: Q25 trimming with fastp, MiXCR clone assembly, productive beta chains retained. All rows with the same CDR3 protein become a single entry with the most common DNA and genes. This sample lists 1.5 million or so distinct CDR3 sequences; about 42% were detected once. The ten largest clones add up to more than 4% of the sample. The sequencing input was blood. The receptors come from a woman under 30 in good health.

The gene calls are TRBV6-6 and TRBJ1-1; D is unclear. The CDR3 extends over 12 amino acids. Trimming took 5 bases from V and 11 from J, leaving 15 bases between them. CDR1 is MNHNY, CDR2 SVGAGI, per germline (reference sequence). CDR3 amino acids: CASSPLAPDAFF. DNA of the CDR3: TGTGCCAGCAGTCCATTGGCCCCCGACGCTTTCTTT.

This clonotype was detected only a few times. This CDR3 is CASRNSSVSYEQYF. CDR3 coding DNA: TGTGCCAGCAGGAACTCTAGCGTCTCCTACGAGCAGTACTTC. The rearrangement joins TRBV25-1 to TRBJ2-7, with D possibly being TRBD2 (6 bases). V shed 6 bases and J shed 0 bases, with 12 bases lying between them. Per the germline V gene, CDR1 is MGHDK and CDR2 is SYGVNS. The CDR3 covers 14 residues.

This chain connects TRBV21-1 to TRBJ1-2. TRBV21-1 is a pseudogene locus. This CDR3 contains 15 residues. This chain's CDR3 is CASSKGRIRNYGYTF. The CDR3 nucleotides are TGTGCCAGCAGCAAAGGGCGAATTAGGAACTATGGCTACACCTTC.

In its sample, this clonotype was seen a few times. The chain is built from TRBV20-1 and TRBJ2-5, with D possibly TRBD2 on 5 matching bases. The CDR3 is 15 amino acids. Germline V gene sequence: CDR1 DFQATT, CDR2 SNEGSKA (reference sequence). V lost 0 bases and J 11 bases, leaving 22 bases between the germline ends. In DNA, the CDR3 is TGCAGTGCTAGAGACCGGACTGGCTACTCCAATGAGCAGTACTTC. Residues: CSARDRTGYSNEQYF.